This entry lists 31 T cell receptor beta chains sequenced from one sample in a study of blood T cell repertoires in COVID-19. Data came from immunoSEQ multiplex PCR; TCRdb stores just in-frame clones and leaves some out. The sample carries 95,000 to 100,000 clones, around 87% recorded once. What was sequenced was peripheral blood. These receptors all stem from a woman under 40 with acute or convalescent COVID-19.

This clone has just one count. The chain employs TRBV10-3 and TRBJ1-2; 7 positions agree with TRBD1. J gave up 5 bases and V 8 bases, and 5 bases lay outside the gene matches. The CDR3 is 12 amino acids. CDR1 and CDR2 (germline): ENHRY, SYGVKD. DNA for the CDR3: TGTGCCATCCGCGGGACAGAATATGGCTACACCTTC. Residues: CAIRGTEYGYTF.

The table lists this clone with a count of one. The chain employs TRBV7-3 and TRBJ2-1; maybe TRBD2 (5 bases). This CDR3 is built from 18 residues. Germline V gene data show CDR1 as SGHTA and CDR2 as FQGTGA. The V gene lost 2 bases and the J gene lost 0 bases, with 17 bases spanning the gap. The CDR3 sequence: CASSLFGPGRGSYNEQFF. CDR3 nucleotide sequence: TGTGCCAGCAGCTTATTTGGGCCAGGTCGGGGCTCCTACAATGAGCAGTTCTTC.

This clone was detected only once. The genes are TRBV7-9 and TRBJ2-1; 13 nucleotides match TRBD2. CDR3 length equals 17 residues. V trimming: 6 bases; J trimming: 9 bases; junction bases outside the gene matches: 14. CDR1 and CDR2 from the germline V gene are SEHNR and FQNEAQ (reference sequence). CDR3 bases: TGTGCCAGCAGATCCGGGACTAGCGGGGTTGGACTTGGTGAGCAGTTCTTC. Encoded protein: CASRSGTSGVGLGEQFF.

This clone was seen a few times. This rearrangement joins TRBV12-5 to TRBJ2-6, with a weak D call TRBD2 (5 bases). Germline-derived CDR1 and CDR2 are LGHNT and FRNRAP. Trimming took 3 bases from V and 3 from J, leaving 9 bases between them. The length of the CDR3 is 15 residues. In nucleotides, the CDR3 is TGTGCTAGTGGTTTTTCGGGGAGTGGGGCCAACGTCCTGACTTTC. This encodes CASGFSGSGANVLTF.

This clone has just one count. The chain combines TRBV10-3 with TRBJ2-3, with D possibly matching TRBD1 (6 bases). This CDR3 has 16 residues. In germline, CDR1 is ENHRY, CDR2 SYGVKD. V lost 5 bases and J lost 0, with 15 bases in between. Written as DNA, the CDR3 is TGTGCCATCAGTACACAGGGCGGGTCTAGCACAGATACGCAGTATTTT. It yields the protein CAISTQGGSSTDTQYF.

The chain carries TRBV5-6 and TRBJ1-1; a weak D match, TRBD1 (5 bases). The V end lost 7 bases, the J end lost 3 bases, and 25 bases lay between the germline ends. Germline V gene lookup returns CDR1 SGHDT and CDR2 YYEEEE. This CDR3 comprises 17 residues. The CDR3 nucleotides are TGTGCCAGCGCGGGGCAGGGTGGAAATATGTTGGACACTGAAGCTTTCTTT. Translation: CASAGQGGNMLDTEAFF. The full variable domain, completed using reference TRBV5-6 and TRBJ1-1, is DAGVTQSPTHLIKTRGQQVTLRCSPKSGHDTVSWYQQALGQGPQFIFQYYEEEERQRGNFPDRFSGHQFPNYSSELNVNALLLGDSALYLCASAGQGGNMLDTEAFFGQGTRLTVV.

The J gene is TRBJ1-1, the V gene TRBV2; no definite D call. The CDR3 extends over 13 amino acids. The germline V gene encodes CDR1 SNHLY and CDR2 FYNNEI. V gave up 2 bases and J gave up 1 base, with 5 bases separating them. The CDR3 loop reads CASSESGNTEAFF. In nucleotides, the CDR3 is TGTGCCAGCAGTGAATCAGGGAACACTGAAGCTTTCTTT.

This clone was observed a few times. The chain recombines TRBV2 with TRBJ1-4, with 8 bases that match TRBD1. Trimming took 8 bases from V and 6 from J; bases not matched to a gene: 8. The CDR3 sequence is 14 residues long. Per germline, CDR1 SNHLY and CDR2 FYNNEI. The CDR3, as DNA: TGTGCCAGCGGAGACAGGGGACAAGATGAAAAACTGTTTTTT. This codes for CASGDRGQDEKLFF. The whole variable domain, filled in from reference TRBV2 and TRBJ1-4, reads EPEVTQTPSHQVTQMGQEVILRCVPISNHLYFYWYRQILGQKVEFLVSFYNNEISEKSEIFDDQFSVERPDGSNFTLKIRSTKLEDSAMYFCASGDRGQDEKLFFGSGTQLSVL.

The J gene is TRBJ1-2, the V gene TRBV29-1; D unclear. Trimming cost V 6 bases and J 7 bases, with 18 bases left between them. CDR1 and CDR2 (germline): SQVTM, ANQGSEA. This CDR3 is built from 13 residues. The CDR3 DNA is TGCAGCGTCGCACTGCCAGGATCCGGTGGCTACACCTTC. Translated, it gives CSVALPGSGGYTF.

The table lists this clone with a few counts. The chain has TRBV11-3 and TRBJ1-3; 9 nucleotides line up with TRBD1. Germline V gene lookup returns CDR1 SGHNT and CDR2 YENEEA. This CDR3 region has 17 residues. J lost 4 bases, V lost 5 bases, and 12 bases had no gene match. In DNA, the CDR3 is TGTGCCAGCAGCATCCGGGACAGGGAAGGGTACGGAAACACCATATATTTT. Its translation: CASSIRDREGYGNTIYF. Combining the CDR3 with reference TRBV11-3 and TRBJ1-3 gives the whole variable domain EAGVVQSPRYKIIEKKQPVAFWCNPISGHNTLYWYLQNLGQGPELLIRYENEEAVDDSQLPKDRFSAERLKGVDSTLKIQPAELGDSAVYLCASSIRDREGYGNTIYFGEGSWLTVV.

The chain uses TRBV2 and TRBJ1-5; TRBD1 is a possible D gene (6 bases). This CDR3 comprises 15 residues. The V and J ends lost 6 bases and 2 bases respectively, with 14 bases between them. The germline V gene encodes CDR1 SNHLY and CDR2 FYNNEI. The CDR3 reads CASRATGWGNQPQHF. The DNA for the CDR3 is TGTGCCAGCAGGGCCACAGGGTGGGGCAATCAGCCCCAGCATTTT.

In this sample, this clone turned up once. This rearrangement joins TRBV3-1 (or the pseudogene TRBV3-2) to TRBJ1-2; D perhaps matches TRBD1 (5 bases). V lost 3 bases, J lost 6 bases, and 8 bases lay in between. The CDR3 is 12 residues long. Looked up from germline, CDR1 is LGHDT and CDR2 is YNNKEL (reference sequence). The CDR3 coding sequence is TGTGCCAGCAGCCAGAGACAGAATGGCTACACCTTC. Translated, it gives CASSQRQNGYTF.

The chain has TRBV10-1 and TRBJ2-1; 9 nucleotides line up with TRBD2. The CDR3 spans 16 residues. Trimming cost V 2 bases and J 6 bases; bases outside gene matches: 8. Germline V gives CDR1 WNHNN, CDR2 SYGVQD (reference sequence). The CDR3 nucleotides read TGCGCCAGCAGTGAGGCGGGGGGGCGGAATTTCAATGAGCAGTTCTTC. It encodes CASSEAGGRNFNEQFF.

This chain uses TRBV14 with TRBJ2-1; D is perhaps TRBD2 (6 bases). Germline V gene lookup returns CDR1 SGHDN and CDR2 FVKESK. V was clipped by 4 bases and J by 8 bases, with 24 bases between them. This CDR3 has 17 residues. In DNA form, the CDR3 reads TGTGCCAGCAGCCCATTACAAGGCGGGGTGCCGACGGATGAGCAGTTCTTC. It specifies CASSPLQGGVPTDEQFF.

The chain joins TRBV9 to TRBJ2-2, with 9 bases that match TRBD1. The CDR3 loop spans 18 amino acids. V dropped 2 bases and J dropped 6; count of bases not matched to a gene: 14. Germline V CDR1 and CDR2: SGDLS, YYNGEE. The CDR3 nucleotides read TGTGCCAGCAGCGTGGACAGGGGCCTGCTTCAGGGCGCCGGGGAGCTGTTTTTT. Translation: CASSVDRGLLQGAGELFF.

The V call is TRBV4-1, the J call TRBJ1-6, with a weak D call TRBD1 (6 bases). V shed 0 bases and J shed 7 bases, with 19 bases lying between them. Germline V gene sequence: CDR1 MGHRA, CDR2 YSYEKL. CDR3 length: 18 amino acids. The CDR3 loop reads CASSQEGGEPRPNSPLHF. CDR3 DNA sequence: TGCGCCAGCAGCCAAGAAGGGGGGGAGCCAAGACCAAATTCACCCCTCCACTTT.

This clone has only one observation. This sequence joins TRBV4-1 and TRBJ2-1; D is possibly TRBD1 (6 bases). The CDR3 totals 16 residues. V was shortened by 4 bases and J by 2 bases, with 15 bases between the two germline ends. Germline assignment: CDR1 MGHRA and CDR2 YSYEKL. CDR3 loop: CASSRPGHQTYNEQFF. In DNA, the CDR3 is TGCGCCAGCAGCCGCCCGGGACACCAGACCTACAATGAGCAGTTCTTC.

This chain links TRBV2 with TRBJ1-5; D might be TRBD1 (5 bases). Germline assignment: CDR1 SNHLY and CDR2 FYNNEI. CDR3 size: 14 residues. V gave up 5 bases and J gave up 3 bases, with 11 bases separating them. For the CDR3, the DNA is TGTGCCAGCAGTCCGGGACTCGCCAATCAGCCCCAGCATTTT. It translates to CASSPGLANQPQHF.

This chain connects TRBV5-1 to TRBJ2-7; TRBD1 aligns across 8 bases. Trimming at V came to 2 bases and at J to 4 bases, leaving 5 bases not matched to a gene. This CDR3 spans 14 amino acids. Germline V CDR1 and CDR2: SGHRS, YFSETQ. CDR3 in DNA: TGCGCCAGCAGCTTACTCACAGGGGGGTACGAGCAGTACTTC. The encoded protein is CASSLLTGGYEQYF.

The V and J genes are TRBV5-6 and TRBJ1-1; D possibly corresponds to TRBD1 (5 bases). V lost 1 base and J 4 bases, leaving 8 bases between the germline ends. Germline V CDR1 and CDR2: SGHDT, YYEEEE. The CDR3 is 13 amino acids. This CDR3 reads CASSLRGGTEAFF. Here the CDR3 DNA reads TGTGCCAGCAGCTTGCGGGGGGGCACTGAAGCTTTCTTT.

The genes are TRBV30 and TRBJ2-2; 8 nucleotides match TRBD2. CDR1 is GTSNPN and CDR2 is SVGIG in the germline V gene (reference sequence). V lost 2 bases to trimming and J lost 7 bases; unmatched junction nucleotides: 15. This CDR3 is 17 amino acids long. CDR3 region: CAWSPGTRGLFSGELFF. For the CDR3, the DNA is TGTGCCTGGAGTCCCGGGACTAGAGGGCTTTTTAGCGGGGAGCTGTTTTTT. Looking up the rest from reference TRBV30 and TRBJ2-2 gives the full variable domain: SQTIHQWPATLVQPVGSPLSLECTVEGTSNPNLYWYRQAAGRGLQLLFYSVGIGQISSEVPQNLSASRPQDRQFILSSKKLLLSDSGFYLCAWSPGTRGLFSGELFFGEGSRLTVL.

The chain combines TRBV27 with TRBJ1-4; D is undetermined. The CDR3 sequence is 14 residues long. V was pared by 0 bases and J by 8 bases, with 10 bases between. The germline V gene encodes CDR1 MNHEY and CDR2 SMNVEV (reference sequence). For the CDR3, the DNA is TGTGCCAGCAGTTTATCGGGCAGCTTGGAAAAACTGTTTTTT. Translated, it gives CASSLSGSLEKLFF. The variable domain in full, completed from reference TRBV27 and TRBJ1-4, reads EAQVTQNPRYLITVTGKKLTVTCSQNMNHEYMSWYRQDPGLGLRQIYYSMNVEVTDKGDVPEGYKVSRKEKRNFPLILESPSPNQTSLYFCASSLSGSLEKLFFGSGTQLSVL.

In DNA, the CDR3 is TGCGCCAGCAGACATGACAGGGGAGGTCAGCCCCAGCATTTT. Amino acids: CASRHDRGGQPQHF. V gene TRBV10-1 combines with J gene TRBJ1-5; 8 nucleotides agree with TRBD1. CDR3 length equals 14 residues. Losses at the gene ends were 6 bases for V and 6 bases for J; bases not matched to a gene: 7. Germline loops: CDR1 WNHNN, CDR2 SYGVQD (reference sequence).

The V call is TRBV5-1, the J call TRBJ1-3; 8 nucleotides line up with TRBD1. CDR3 size: 15 residues. With V trimmed by 0 bases and J by 3 bases, 2 bases remained unmatched. Germline V gene data show CDR1 as SGHRS and CDR2 as YFSETQ. The CDR3 coding sequence is TGCGCCAGCAGCTTGGACGGACAGGGTGGAAACACCATATATTTT. Translation gives CASSLDGQGGNTIYF.

The gene calls are TRBV27 and TRBJ1-5, with D tentatively TRBD1 (6 bases). The germline V and J ends were trimmed by 6 bases and 6 bases, with 15 bases remaining between them. Germline loops: CDR1 MNHEY, CDR2 SMNVEV (reference sequence). The CDR3 is 14 residues long. This CDR3 reads CASSFTGKSQPQHF. The CDR3 DNA reads TGTGCCAGCAGCTTCACAGGGAAAAGTCAGCCCCAGCATTTT.

This chain links TRBV28 with TRBJ2-7, with D maybe TRBD1 (5 bases). The CDR3 consists of 14 residues. The V gene's germline CDR1 is MDHEN and CDR2 SYDVKM. V lost 5 bases and J 1 base, leaving 12 bases between the germline ends. In DNA, the CDR3 is TGTGCCAGCAGTCACAGAAGGGGTTCCTACGAGCAGTACTTC. It encodes CASSHRRGSYEQYF.

The chain combines TRBV6-2 or TRBV6-3 with TRBJ1-2; maybe TRBD1 (5 bases). Germline values: CDR1 MNHEY, CDR2 SVGEGT. The V and J ends lost 3 bases and 2 bases respectively, with 10 bases between them. The CDR3 has 14 residues. In DNA, the CDR3 is TGTGCCAGCAGTTATGACGGACAAAACTATGGCTACACCTTC. Protein: CASSYDGQNYGYTF.

The V and J genes are TRBV10-3 and TRBJ1-2; tentatively, D is TRBD1 (6 bases). The CDR3 has 16 amino acids. From germline, CDR1 is ENHRY and CDR2 SYGVKD. V lost 11 bases to trimming and J lost 4 bases, with 26 bases between them. The CDR3 region has the DNA TGTGCCCCACCAGGGACACCCGGGGAACTAAGCTATGGCTACACCTTC. Its translation: CAPPGTPGELSYGYTF.

The chain combines TRBV5-6 with TRBJ2-7; 8 bases line up with TRBD1. CDR3 length equals 16 residues. Losses at the gene ends were 0 bases for V and 1 base for J; bases not matched to a gene: 6. Looked up from germline, CDR1 is SGHDT and CDR2 is YYEEEE. CDR3 nucleotide sequence: TGTGCCAGCAGCTTGGTAGCAGGGGGCTTTTCCTACGAGCAGTACTTC. Translated: CASSLVAGGFSYEQYF.

The chain is built from TRBV27 and TRBJ1-1, with 7 bases that match TRBD1. V shed 6 bases and J 5 bases; nucleotides not matched to a gene: 9. The CDR3 extends over 14 amino acids. CDR1 is MNHEY and CDR2 is SMNVEV in the germline V gene (reference sequence). CDR3 coding DNA: TGTGCCAGCAGGACGATACAGGGGTGGACTGAAGCTTTCTTT. This translates into CASRTIQGWTEAFF.

The J gene is TRBJ1-5, the V gene TRBV19; tentatively, D is TRBD1 (6 bases). The CDR3 sequence is 14 residues long. V was shortened by 6 bases and J by 4 bases, with 13 bases between the two germline ends. CDR1 is LNHDA, CDR2 SQIVND, per germline (reference sequence). For the CDR3, the DNA is TGTGCCAGTAGGGTCGGACAGTTTAATCAGCCCCAGCATTTT. This sequence encodes CASRVGQFNQPQHF.